This T cell receptor (beta chain) stems from a study of Graves' ophthalmopathy and Graves' hyperthyroidism. This CDR3 contains 16 residues. Trimming cost V 0 bases and J 1 base, with 12 bases left between them. The germline V gene has CDR1 LGHDT and CDR2 YNNKEL (reference sequence). The evidence that diagnosis relied on was clinical symptoms, serum thyroxine, TRAb, thyroid ultrasound and orbital computed tomography. PBMCs were density-gradient isolated from roughly 9.5 ml fresh blood. RNA transcripts were the source from which TCR beta CDR3 regions were amplified. Second-round multiplex PCR followed a first-round RT-PCR using HTBI primers. Using its own MiXCR run on the multiplex PCR reads, TCRdb lists one record per CDR3 protein. This table has some 520,000 distinct CDR3 sequences, around an eighth appearing once. This clonotype was detected a few times. Its antigen is still unknown. Study-level results: Ophthalmopathy versus stable hyperthyroidism: 13-signature model gave about 87% sensitivity, less than 83% specificity.

The source of this sequence is a woman aged 30 to 39 with Graves' ophthalmopathy. The chain couples TRBV3-1 to TRBJ1-1; the D gene is possibly TRBD1 (6 bases). Sequenced: blood. The CDR3 DNA follows: TGTGCCAGCAGCCAAGAACTCGGCAGGGGGAACACTGAAGCTTTCTTT. It is translated as CASSQELGRGNTEAFF.